The sequence of this T cell receptor beta chain was determined in a study of shared clonotypes between healthy human individuals. Comments on this clone: Its antigen is currently unknown.

Trimming cost V 4 bases and J 6 bases, with 10 bases left between them. The CDR3 consists of 13 residues. CDR1 LGHNA and CDR2 YNFKEQ come from the germline V gene. Only CD45RO-negative cells positively selected for CCR7 counted as naive CD8 cells, so terminally differentiated effector memory CD45RA+ cells were excluded. Whole-study findings and limits: Several donors had 4% to 6.5% of their naive CD4 clonotypes in common.

Sequencing was performed with immunoSEQ multiplex PCR; in TCRdb, only in-frame clones are kept and a portion is missing. The sample yields about 2.1 million clones, just under 95% seen once. This chain connects TRBV4-2 to TRBJ2-1; D tentatively fits TRBD1 or TRBD2 (6 bases each). The clonotype originates from a young man in good health. Some clones in this sample may be carry-over from other donors' samples. Input material: naive CD8+ T cells from PBMCs. The CDR3 reads CASSPGGGNEQFF. DNA for the CDR3: TGTGCCAGCAGCCCAGGAGGGGGCAATGAGCAGTTCTTC.